This is a list of T cell receptor beta chains from one sample in a study of OX40 agonist ivuxolimab in advanced cancers. The protocol was immunoSEQ multiplex PCR, while the TCRdb copy is restricted to in-frame clones and leaves out a portion. The table includes about 35,000 clones, about 93% detected once. The source material was CD4+ or CD8+ T cells sorted from blood, sampled in a trial of the OX40 agonist ivuxolimab. These receptors came from an adult with an advanced solid tumor such as melanoma, head and neck, liver or kidney cancer. Each CDR3 is given with its conserved first and last residue. D genes are given only for firm matches. Expanded clones get a size class; other rows say once, few or many, or leave the size out.

>TRBJ2-2|TRBV28|TRBD2|-
TGTGCCAGCAGTCCCGAGCTCCCACGCGGGGGGAACACCGGGGAGCTGTTTTTT
CASSPELPRGGNTGELFF
>TRBJ2-1|TRBV27|-|-
TGTGCCAGCAGTTTGGATTCCTACAATGAGCAGTTCTTC
CASSLDSYNEQFF
>TRBJ2-1|TRBV5-4|-|-
TGTGCCAGCTCCCGGGACAACTTAAACGATGAGCAGTTCTTC
CASSRDNLNDEQFF
>TRBJ2-7|TRBV4-2|-|-
TGTGCCAGTAAAAAAGGGGCGGGATCCTACGAGCAGTACTTC
CASKKGAGSYEQYF
>TRBJ2-1|TRBV7-9|-|-
TGTGCCAGCAGCTTAGGACTAGAAAAGTTCTTC
CASSLGLEKFF
>TRBJ2-5|TRBV28|-|once
TGTGCCAGCAGTTTAAGTAGCGGCCATACAGATTACCAAGAGACCCAGTACTTC
CASSLSSGHTDYQETQYF
>TRBJ2-3|TRBV29-1|-|-
TGCAGCGTTGAAGAAGTGTGGGACAGCACAGATACGCAGTATTTT
CSVEEVWDSTDTQYF
>TRBJ1-2|TRBV7-8|TRBD1|-
TGTGCCAGCAGCCCGGGACAGGGTGGCTATGGCTACACCTTC
CASSPGQGGYGYTF
>TRBJ1-2|TRBV10-3|-|-
TGTGCCTCCATGGGGGACTTCTATGGCTACACCTTC
CASMGDFYGYTF
>TRBJ2-7|TRBV6-5|TRBD1|-
TGTGCCAGCAGTTACTCGGGACAGAGTTACGAGCAGTACTTC
CASSYSGQSYEQYF
>TRBJ2-3|TRBV11-2|TRBD1|-
TGTGCCAGCAGCTTAGGGACAGGCACGCAGTATTTT
CASSLGTGTQYF
>TRBJ2-3|TRBV9|-|-
TGTGCCAGCAGCGTAGTAGGTGGGGAAACAGATACGCAGTATTTT
CASSVVGGETDTQYF
>TRBJ2-1|TRBV28|TRBD2|-
TGTGCCAGCAGGCTGACTAGCCTTAGCTCCTACAATGAGCAGTTCTTC
CASRLTSLSSYNEQFF
>TRBJ2-1|TRBV30|TRBD2|-
TGTGCCTGGGGCGGGAGTACCTACAATGAGCAGTTCTTC
CAWGGSTYNEQFF
>TRBJ2-1|TRBV11-1|-|-
TGTGCCAGCAGCTTTCGACAGCTAGGCAATGAGCAGTTCTTC
CASSFRQLGNEQFF
>TRBJ1-6|TRBV7-2|TRBD1|-
TGTGCCAGCAGCTTAATAGACAGGGTGCACTCACCCCTCCACTTT
CASSLIDRVHSPLHF
>TRBJ2-3|TRBV7-9|-|once
TGTGCCAGCAGCCGAACCGCAGCTGGCACAGATACGCAGTATTTT
CASSRTAAGTDTQYF
>TRBJ1-4|TRBV9|TRBD1|-
TGTGCCAGCAGTGAACAGGGGGCTAAGGAAAAACTGTTTTTT
CASSEQGAKEKLFF
>TRBJ2-6|TRBV7-6|-|-
TGTGCCAGCAGCCTCGGGAGCTCTGGGGCCAACGTCCTGACTTTC
CASSLGSSGANVLTF
>TRBJ2-1|TRBV5-6|TRBD2|-
TGTGCCAGCAGCCCGGGGTGGACTAGCGGGGCCCCTGGGAATGAGCAGTTCTTC
CASSPGWTSGAPGNEQFF
>TRBJ2-5|TRBV7-3|TRBD2|-
TGTGCCAGCAGCTTACCGGGAGGGGCTGAGACCCAGTACTTC
CASSLPGGAETQYF
>TRBJ2-2|TRBV30|-|once
TGTGCCTGGAGTGTGGGGAACACCGGGGAGCTGTTTTTT
CAWSVGNTGELFF
>TRBJ2-7|TRBV9|-|-
TGTGCCAGCAGCCCTCAGGGAGGAGCCCTAGAGCAGTACTTC
CASSPQGGALEQYF
>TRBJ2-7|TRBV25-1|TRBD1|-
TGTGCCAGCGGTGGACAGGCCGGGGACGAGCAGTACTTC
CASGGQAGDEQYF
>TRBJ2-1|TRBV7-9|TRBD1|-
TGTGCCAGCAGCTCGGACCTATGGACAGGGTCCTACAATGAGCAGTTCTTC
CASSSDLWTGSYNEQFF
>TRBJ2-7|TRBV28|TRBD2|-
TGTGCCAGCAGTTCCGGACTAGCGGTCTACGAGCAGTACTTC
CASSSGLAVYEQYF
>TRBJ2-1|TRBV6-6|-|-
TGTGCCAGCAGTCAGGCTCCTTGGACCAATGAGCAGTTCTTC
CASSQAPWTNEQFF
>TRBJ2-7|TRBV4-3|TRBD2|-
TGCGCCAGCAGCCAAGGGAGGGGACTAGTCGTGGGCGAGCAGTACTTC
CASSQGRGLVVGEQYF
>TRBJ1-2|TRBV2|-|-
TGTGCCAGCAGTGATTCCAGCATTAACTATGGCTACACCTTC
CASSDSSINYGYTF
>TRBJ1-2|TRBV29-1|TRBD1|-
TGCAGCGGCGACCGATTGGGACAGAACTATGGCTACACCTTC
CSGDRLGQNYGYTF
>TRBJ2-3|TRBV6-1|TRBD1|-
TGTGCCAGCAGTGAAAACAGGGGGCGGGTCACAGATACGCAGTATTTT
CASSENRGRVTDTQYF
>TRBJ2-3|TRBV5-4|TRBD1|-
TGTGCCAGCAGCCCCGGACAGGGCACAGATACGCAGTATTTT
CASSPGQGTDTQYF
>TRBJ2-7|TRBV5-4|TRBD1|-
TGTGCCAGCAGCGGAGGACAGGGCTACGAGCAGTACTTC
CASSGGQGYEQYF
>TRBJ2-6|TRBV10-2|-|-
TGCGCCAGCACCTCCCTGGGGAGCTCTGGGGCCAACGTCCTGACTTTC
CASTSLGSSGANVLTF
>TRBJ1-1|TRBV11-2|-|-
TGTGCCAGCAGCCCCCAGGCTGAGAAACCCATGAACACTGAAGCTTTCTTT
CASSPQAEKPMNTEAFF
>TRBJ2-7|TRBV30|-|-
TGTGCCTGGGGCCAAACCTACGAGCAGTACTTC
CAWGQTYEQYF
>TRBJ2-3|TRBV27|TRBD2|-
TGTGCCAGCAGCCGGACTAGCGGGAGATCGGATACGCAGTATTTT
CASSRTSGRSDTQYF
>TRBJ1-1|TRBV9|-|-
TGTGCCAGCAGCTTAGGGGGGCCGGCTTTCTTT
CASSLGGPAFF
>TRBJ2-3|TRBV7-2|-|-
TGTGCCAGCAGCTTATACGTTGCAGATACGCAGTATTTT
CASSLYVADTQYF
>TRBJ2-1|TRBV5-4|-|once
TGTGCCAGCAGAGGGGTTTCTATTACTGAGCAGTTCTTC
CASRGVSITEQFF
>TRBJ1-1|TRBV27|-|-
TGTGCCAGCAGAAGTTTCGCTGAAGCTTTCTTT
CASRSFAEAFF
>TRBJ2-7|TRBV9|TRBD1|-
TGTGCCAGCAGTCCACAGGGGAGCTCCTACGAGCAGTACTTC
CASSPQGSSYEQYF
>TRBJ1-1|TRBV27|-|-
TGTGCCAGCAGAGCCATGGTGACGAACACTGAAGCTTTCTTT
CASRAMVTNTEAFF
>TRBJ2-1|TRBV10-3|-|-
TGTGCCATCAGTACAGGAAATGAGCAGTTCTTC
CAISTGNEQFF
>TRBJ2-1|TRBV4-1|-|-
TGCGCCAGCAGCCAAGATTCAACGGGGACAAACTTCCCCCATGAGCAGTTCTTC
CASSQDSTGTNFPHEQFF
>TRBJ1-5|TRBV27|-|-
TGTGCCAGCGCGTTGGGGGGAATGTACCAGCCCCAGCATTTT
CASALGGMYQPQHF
>TRBJ2-3|TRBV6-6|-|-
TGTGCCACCGGGACGCGAAGCACAGATACGCAGTATTTT
CATGTRSTDTQYF
>TRBJ2-1|TRBV30|-|-
TGTGCCTGGAGTAGGGGGAGGGCGGATGAGCAGTTCTTC
CAWSRGRADEQFF
>TRBJ1-3|TRBV7-3|-|-
TGTGCCAGCAGCTCGGACCGAAATCTCTCTGGAAACACCATATATTTT
CASSSDRNLSGNTIYF
>TRBJ2-1|TRBV7-2|-|-
TGTGCCAGCAGCTTACACGACAATGAGCAGTTCTTC
CASSLHDNEQFF
>TRBJ2-1|TRBV19|TRBD1|-
TGTGCCAGTAGTACGAACAGGGGCCACAATGAGCAGTTCTTC
CASSTNRGHNEQFF
>TRBJ2-6|TRBV28|-|-
TGTGCCAGCAAGGGGGTCCTTATCGGGGCCAACGTCCTGACTTTC
CASKGVLIGANVLTF
>TRBJ2-2|TRBV9|-|-
TGTGCCAGTAGCGCACATGACACCGGGGAGCTGTTTTTT
CASSAHDTGELFF